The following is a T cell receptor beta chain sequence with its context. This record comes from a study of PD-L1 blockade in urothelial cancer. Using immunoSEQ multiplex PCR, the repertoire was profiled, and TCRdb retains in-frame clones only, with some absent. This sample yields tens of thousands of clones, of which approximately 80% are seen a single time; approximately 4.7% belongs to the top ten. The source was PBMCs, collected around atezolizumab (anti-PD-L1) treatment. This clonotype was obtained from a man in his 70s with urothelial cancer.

The CDR3 DNA sequence: TGTGCCTGTGCCGGGACTAGGGAGACCCAGTACTTC. It codes for CACAGTRETQYF. V usage is TRBV30 and J usage is TRBJ2-5; 8 bases fit TRBD2. The CDR3 loop spans 12 amino acids. Trimming at V came to 6 bases and at J to 5 bases, leaving 5 bases not matched to a gene. Per the germline V gene, CDR1 is GTSNPN and CDR2 is SVGIG (reference sequence).